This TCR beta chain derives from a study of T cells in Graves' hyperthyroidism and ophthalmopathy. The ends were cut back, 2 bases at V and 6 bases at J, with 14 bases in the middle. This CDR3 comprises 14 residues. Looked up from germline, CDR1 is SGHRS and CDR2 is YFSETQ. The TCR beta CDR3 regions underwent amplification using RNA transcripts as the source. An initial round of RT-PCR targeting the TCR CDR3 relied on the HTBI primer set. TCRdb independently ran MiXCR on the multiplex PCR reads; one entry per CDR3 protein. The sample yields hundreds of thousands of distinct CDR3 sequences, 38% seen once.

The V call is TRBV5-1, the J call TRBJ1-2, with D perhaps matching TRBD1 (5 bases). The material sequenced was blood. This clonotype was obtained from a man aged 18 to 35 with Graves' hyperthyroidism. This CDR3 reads CASSLGTGRHGYTF. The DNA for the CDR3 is TGCGCCAGCAGCTTAGGAACGGGGCGTCATGGCTACACCTTC.